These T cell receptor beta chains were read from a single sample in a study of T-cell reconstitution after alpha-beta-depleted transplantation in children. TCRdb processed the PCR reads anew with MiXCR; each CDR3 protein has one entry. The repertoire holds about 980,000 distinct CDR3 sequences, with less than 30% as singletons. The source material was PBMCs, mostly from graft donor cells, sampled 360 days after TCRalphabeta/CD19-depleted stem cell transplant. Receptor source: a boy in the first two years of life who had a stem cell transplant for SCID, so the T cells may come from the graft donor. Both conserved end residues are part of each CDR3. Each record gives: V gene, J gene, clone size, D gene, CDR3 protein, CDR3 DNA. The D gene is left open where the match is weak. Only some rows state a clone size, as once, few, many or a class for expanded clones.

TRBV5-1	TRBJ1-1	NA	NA	CASSFSQSSMNTEAFF	TGCGCCAGCAGCTTTTCCCAGTCGAGCATGAACACTGAAGCTTTCTTT
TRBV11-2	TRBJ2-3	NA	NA	CASSLRGLRREVPDTQYF	TGTGCCAGCAGCTTAAGGGGTTTGAGGCGTGAAGTCCCAGATACGCAGTATTTT
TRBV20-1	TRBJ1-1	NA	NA	CSARDGRRMNTEAFF	TGCAGTGCTAGAGATGGCAGGAGAATGAACACTGAAGCTTTCTTT
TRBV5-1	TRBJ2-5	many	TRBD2	CASSFAGTTQETQYF	TGCGCCAGCAGCTTTGCAGGGACTACCCAAGAGACCCAGTACTTC
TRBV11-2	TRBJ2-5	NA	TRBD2	CASSLVLLAGRQETQYF	TGTGCCAGCAGCTTAGTTCTATTAGCGGGGAGGCAAGAGACCCAGTACTTC
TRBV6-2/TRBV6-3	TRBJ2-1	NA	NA	CASSHSMAGAFNEQFF	TGTGCCAGCAGCCACTCCATGGCGGGGGCATTCAATGAGCAGTTCTTC
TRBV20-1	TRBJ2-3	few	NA	CSAGQEDTQYF	TGCAGTGCGGGCCAGGAAGATACGCAGTATTTT
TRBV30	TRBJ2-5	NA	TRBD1	CAWDTGGWTQYF	TGTGCCTGGGACACAGGGGGATGGACCCAGTACTTC
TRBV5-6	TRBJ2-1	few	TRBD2	CASSLDLAGGPNEQFF	TGTGCCAGCAGCTTGGATCTAGCGGGGGGGCCGAATGAGCAGTTCTTC
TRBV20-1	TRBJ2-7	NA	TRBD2	CSARRLAGRYEQYF	TGCAGTGCTAGGCGTCTAGCGGGGCGCTACGAGCAGTACTTC
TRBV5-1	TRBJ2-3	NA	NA	CASSLEWASTDTQYF	TGCGCCAGCAGCTTGGAATGGGCGTCCACAGATACGCAGTATTTT
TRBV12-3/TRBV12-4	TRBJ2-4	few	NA	CASSFKGYKNIQYF	TGTGCCAGCAGTTTCAAGGGGTACAAAAACATTCAGTACTTC